Shown below are 13 T cell receptor beta chains from a single sample sequenced in a study of radiotherapy plus CTLA-4 blockade in lung cancer. Clones were read by immunoSEQ multiplex PCR, and TCRdb kept only the in-frame ones, dropping some. This sample has some 62,000 clones; 60% to 80% occur once, and the top ten carry under 5%. Specimen: peripheral blood, collected from a patient treated with radiotherapy plus ipilimumab. The receptor source for this set is a human donor with non-small cell lung cancer who had a complete response to radiotherapy plus ipilimumab.

This sequence joins TRBV10-3 and TRBJ2-1; weak D call: TRBD1 (8 bases). CDR1 and CDR2 from the germline V gene are ENHRY and SYGVKD. Trimming removed 0 bases from V and 9 bases from J, with 18 bases in between. The CDR3 is made up of 16 amino acids. The CDR3 sequence is CAISESSGTGGTEQFF. CDR3 bases: TGTGCCATCAGTGAGTCGAGCGGGACAGGAGGAACTGAGCAGTTCTTC.

The chain has TRBV9 and TRBJ1-2; D is unresolved. Per germline, CDR1 SGDLS and CDR2 YYNGEE. CDR3 length equals 15 residues. V lost 0 bases and J 7 bases, leaving 16 bases between the germline ends. The CDR3 bases are TGTGCCAGCAGCGTAGGCGGTTCGCCAAAGGGTGGCTACACCTTC. As protein: CASSVGGSPKGGYTF.

The rearrangement links TRBV28 to TRBJ2-7; maybe TRBD1 (6 bases). V was shortened by 0 bases and J by 5 bases, with 11 bases between the two germline ends. The CDR3 contains 14 residues. Germline CDR1 is MDHEN and CDR2 is SYDVKM. The CDR3 here is CASSLWTGSDEQYF. For the CDR3, the DNA is TGTGCCAGCAGTTTATGGACAGGTTCAGACGAGCAGTACTTC. The whole variable domain, filled in from reference TRBV28 and TRBJ2-7, reads DVKVTQSSRYLVKRTGEKVFLECVQDMDHENMFWYRQDPGLGLRLIYFSYDVKMKEKGDIPEGYSVSREKKERFSLILESASTNQTSMYLCASSLWTGSDEQYFGPGTRLTVT.

This chain joins TRBV6-5 and TRBJ2-2; D gene ambiguous. CDR1 MNHEY and CDR2 SVGAGI come from the germline V gene. Between the trimmed V and J ends, which lost 1 base and 5 bases, there was a span of 8 bases. This CDR3 comprises 14 residues. This CDR3 reads CASSYLGLTGELFF. The CDR3 bases are TGTGCCAGCAGTTACTTAGGGCTTACCGGGGAGCTGTTTTTT.

The chain recombines TRBV4-1 with TRBJ2-1; 12 positions match TRBD2. V lost 2 bases to trimming and J lost 10 bases; unmatched junction nucleotides: 9. Germline CDR1 and CDR2: MGHRA and YSYEKL. The CDR3 totals 16 residues. The CDR3 loop is CASSQSTSGRGREQFF. The DNA of the CDR3 is TGCGCCAGCAGCCAATCGACTAGCGGGAGAGGACGGGAGCAGTTCTTC.

This clone was seen more than once but under ten times. This chain links TRBV6-1 with TRBJ1-5; D is uncertain. This CDR3 is built from 13 residues. Germline lookup yields CDR1 MNHNS and CDR2 SASEGT. V was trimmed by 3 bases and J by 0 bases, leaving 3 bases between them. CDR3 protein: CASSDTSNQPQHF. The CDR3, as DNA: TGTGCCAGCAGTGACACTAGCAATCAGCCCCAGCATTTT.

CDR3 region: CASSEYRSTEAFF. CDR3 nucleotides: TGTGCCAGCAGTGAATACCGAAGTACTGAAGCTTTCTTT. The chain uses TRBV25-1 and TRBJ1-1; D is ambiguous. Trimming took 0 bases from V and 5 from J, leaving 7 bases between them. This CDR3 contains 13 residues. CDR1 is MGHDK, CDR2 SYGVNS, per germline.

This clone has only one observation. This sequence joins TRBV30 and TRBJ2-7; 8 bases are a match to TRBD2. Germline lookup yields CDR1 GTSNPN and CDR2 SVGIG (reference sequence). J lost 0 bases, V lost 2 bases, and 15 bases had no gene match. The CDR3 totals 18 residues. CDR3 region: CAWSRQSRTSSSSYEQYF. The DNA of the CDR3 is TGTGCCTGGAGTCGACAGTCCCGGACTAGCTCAAGCTCCTACGAGCAGTACTTC.

This sequence joins TRBV2 and TRBJ1-2; D is unclear. The CDR3 loop spans 14 amino acids. Trimming removed 5 bases from V and 1 base from J, with 11 bases in between. CDR1 is SNHLY and CDR2 is FYNNEI in the germline V gene. CDR3 DNA sequence: TGTGCCAGCAGTCGGCCAGTGGGTAACTATGGCTACACCTTC. It specifies CASSRPVGNYGYTF. Together with reference TRBV2 and TRBJ1-2, the CDR3 gives the full variable domain: EPEVTQTPSHQVTQMGQEVILRCVPISNHLYFYWYRQILGQKVEFLVSFYNNEISEKSEIFDDQFSVERPDGSNFTLKIRSTKLEDSAMYFCASSRPVGNYGYTFGSGTRLTVV.

The V call is TRBV6-6, the J call TRBJ2-6; D ambiguous. This CDR3 is built from 16 residues. V was shortened by 1 base and J by 0 bases, with 7 bases between the two germline ends. Germline V gene lookup returns CDR1 MNHNY and CDR2 SVGAGI (reference sequence). CDR3 sequence (DNA): TGTGCCAGCAGTTACTACGGGCCCTCTGGGGCCAACGTCCTGACTTTC. Translating it yields CASSYYGPSGANVLTF.

The chain employs TRBV9 and TRBJ1-1; D may be TRBD1 (5 bases). This CDR3 has 13 residues. Germline CDR1 and CDR2: SGDLS and YYNGEE. Trimming cost V 5 bases and J 1 base, with 9 bases left between them. The CDR3 reads CASRGPTNTEAFF. CDR3 nucleotides: TGTGCCAGCAGGGGACCGACGAACACTGAAGCTTTCTTT. Filled out from reference TRBV9 and TRBJ1-1, the complete variable domain reads DSGVTQTPKHLITATGQRVTLRCSPRSGDLSVYWYQQSLDQGLQFLIQYYNGEERAKGNILERFSAQQFPDLHSELNLSSLELGDSALYFCASRGPTNTEAFFGQGTRLTVV.

The rearrangement joins TRBV28 to TRBJ1-6, with TRBD1 matching 8 bases. Germline V lookup: CDR1 MDHEN, CDR2 SYDVKM. V lost 4 bases and J lost 4; bases outside the gene matches: 6. The CDR3 extends over 16 amino acids. Here the CDR3 DNA reads TGTGCCAGCAGTTCGATGGGGACAGGTTATAATTCACCCCTCCACTTT. Translating it yields CASSSMGTGYNSPLHF. Based on the CDR3 plus reference TRBV28 and TRBJ1-6, the full variable domain is DVKVTQSSRYLVKRTGEKVFLECVQDMDHENMFWYRQDPGLGLRLIYFSYDVKMKEKGDIPEGYSVSREKKERFSLILESASTNQTSMYLCASSSMGTGYNSPLHFGNGTRLTVT.

The chain combines TRBV30 with TRBJ1-1; D may be TRBD1 (5 bases). The CDR3 is 17 residues long. The V and J ends lost 0 bases and 4 bases respectively, with 21 bases between them. Germline V gene data show CDR1 as GTSNPN and CDR2 as SVGIG (reference sequence). CDR3 nucleotides: TGTGCCTGGAGTGTACGATTCGGGGCAGACTTTCTCACTGAAGCTTTCTTT. Amino acid sequence: CAWSVRFGADFLTEAFF.